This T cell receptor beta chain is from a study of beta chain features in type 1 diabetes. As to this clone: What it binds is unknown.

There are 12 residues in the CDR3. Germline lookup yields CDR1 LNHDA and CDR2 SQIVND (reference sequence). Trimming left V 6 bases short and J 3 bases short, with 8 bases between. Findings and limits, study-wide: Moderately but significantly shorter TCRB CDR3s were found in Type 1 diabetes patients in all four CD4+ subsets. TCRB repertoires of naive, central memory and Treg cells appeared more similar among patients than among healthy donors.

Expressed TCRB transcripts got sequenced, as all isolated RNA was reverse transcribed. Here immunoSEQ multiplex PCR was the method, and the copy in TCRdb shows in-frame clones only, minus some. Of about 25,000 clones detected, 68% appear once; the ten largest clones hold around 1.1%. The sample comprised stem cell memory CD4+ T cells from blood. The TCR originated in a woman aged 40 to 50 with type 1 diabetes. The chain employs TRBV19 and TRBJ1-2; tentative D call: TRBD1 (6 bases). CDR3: CASRQGYYGYTF. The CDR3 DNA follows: TGTGCCAGTAGACAGGGCTACTATGGCTACACCTTC.